The 5 T cell receptor beta chains listed next were all sequenced from one sample in a study of cytomegalovirus exposure and HLA in healthy donors. PCR amplification relied on 60 Vbeta primers (plus 13 Jbeta primers). Sequencing was performed with immunoSEQ multiplex PCR; in TCRdb, only in-frame clones are kept and a portion is missing. Its table lists 75,000 to 95,000 clones. Sequenced sample: PBMCs. The source is a girl aged 10 to 17 in good health and CMV-seropositive.

The J gene is TRBJ2-5, the V gene TRBV27; D not resolved. In germline, CDR1 is MNHEY, CDR2 SMNVEV (reference sequence). The CDR3 has 14 residues. V shed 7 bases and J shed 2 bases, with 14 bases lying between them. CDR3 in amino acids: CASKTLAKQETQYF. CDR3 DNA sequence: TGTGCCAGCAAAACCCTGGCCAAGCAAGAGACCCAGTACTTC.

The V and J genes are TRBV4-1 and TRBJ1-2, with D hard to call. CDR1 and CDR2 from the germline V gene are MGHRA and YSYEKL. This CDR3 region has 14 residues. Trimming removed 0 bases from V and 1 base from J, with 6 bases in between. In nucleotides, the CDR3 is TGCGCCAGCAGCCAAGATAAACTTAACTATGGCTACACCTTC. This sequence encodes CASSQDKLNYGYTF.

This chain links TRBV2 with TRBJ2-7; 7 bases match TRBD1. V shed 7 bases and J 2 bases; nucleotides not matched to a gene: 8. There are 14 residues in the CDR3. Germline-derived CDR1 and CDR2 are SNHLY and FYNNEI. The CDR3 sequence: CASKKQGPAYEQYV. DNA for the CDR3: TGTGCCAGCAAAAAACAGGGGCCAGCCTACGAGCAGTACGTC.

This sequence joins TRBV6-6 and TRBJ1-2; TRBD1 matches 9 bases. Germline trimming cut 8 bases from V and 6 bases from J; bases unmatched to any gene: 7. Per the germline V gene, CDR1 is MNHNY and CDR2 is SVGAGI (reference sequence). The CDR3 length is 13 residues. Here the CDR3 reads CASASGQGNGYTF. In nucleotides, the CDR3 is TGTGCCAGCGCCTCGGGACAGGGAAATGGCTACACCTTC.

The chain couples TRBV18 to TRBJ1-6; unclear D gene. The CDR3 has 16 residues. Trimming shortened V by 3 bases and J by 0 bases, and 9 bases separated the two germline ends. Germline CDR1 reads KGHSH; CDR2 reads LQKENI. The CDR3 DNA reads TGTGCCAGCTCACCTACCCGGGTCTCCTATAATTCACCCCTCCACTTT. Amino acid sequence: CASSPTRVSYNSPLHF.